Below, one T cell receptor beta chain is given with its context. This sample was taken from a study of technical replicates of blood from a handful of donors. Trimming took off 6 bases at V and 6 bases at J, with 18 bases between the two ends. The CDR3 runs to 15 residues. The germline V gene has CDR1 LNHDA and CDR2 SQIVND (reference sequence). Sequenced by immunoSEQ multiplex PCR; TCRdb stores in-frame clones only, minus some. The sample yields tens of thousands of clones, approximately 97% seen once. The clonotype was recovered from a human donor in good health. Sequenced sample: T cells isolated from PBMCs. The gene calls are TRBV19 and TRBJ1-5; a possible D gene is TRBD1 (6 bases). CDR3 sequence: CASRVEGGFLQPQHF. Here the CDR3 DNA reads TGTGCCAGTAGAGTAGAAGGGGGATTCCTTCAGCCCCAGCATTTT.